Sequencing of this T cell receptor beta chain was carried out in a study of CXCR3-negative and CXCR3-positive naive CD8 T cells. Overall study findings and caveats: Naive cells that were CXCR3-positive had more hydrophobic TRB CDR3s (compared with CXCR3-negative naive cells).

In the case of this clonotype: What it binds is unknown.

This CDR3 is built from 13 residues. Germline V CDR1 and CDR2: SGHRS, YFSETQ. Preparation of TRB cDNA libraries relied on 5' RACE carrying UMI labels. TCRdb reprocessed the 5' RACE reads; each CDR3 protein has one entry and no DNA is given. The sample is made up of 120,000 or so distinct CDR3 sequences, and the top ten hold about 0.62% of it. Investigators sorted each CD8+ T cell subset in triplicate, taking 300,000 or so cells each time. The J gene is TRBJ1-5, the V gene TRBV5-1. The sequencing input was naive CXCR3+ CD8+ T cells from blood. Stated subset: CD45RO-CCR7+CD27+CD95- naive CD8+ T cells expressing CXCR3 (TNR3+). The receptor was derived from a human donor in good health. Some clones in this sample may be carry-over from other donors' samples. CDR3: CASSPAGDQPQHF.